This T cell receptor beta chain was sequenced for a study of T cell responses to AZD1222 COVID-19 vaccine. V shed 0 bases and J shed 0 bases, with 9 bases lying between them. The CDR3 runs to 16 residues. Looked up from germline, CDR1 is MGHRA and CDR2 is YSYEKL. Sequencing was performed with immunoSEQ multiplex PCR; in TCRdb, only in-frame clones are kept and a portion is missing. Of 100,000 to 150,000 clones listed, about nine tenths are singletons. This chain uses TRBV4-1 with TRBJ2-1, with D unresolved. The TCR was taken from an adult in good health. The input for sequencing was peripheral blood, taken on day 0 of AZD1222 vaccination. CDR3 nucleotide sequence: TGCGCCAGCAGCCAAGAAATGCGGAGCTCCTACAATGAGCAGTTCTTC. Amino acids: CASSQEMRSSYNEQFF.